This TCR beta chain was documented in a study of cytomegalovirus exposure and HLA in healthy donors. Whole-study context: There were about 85 million unique TCRs (from HLA-typed donors) in an early data release. The study's findings and limits: A few V segments could not be told apart, such as TRBV6-2 and TRBV6-3, and were left out.

This clone appeared a few times. Its matching antigen is unknown. Nominally healthy donors were sampled, though unrecorded immune exposures were likely. Germline loops: CDR1 LGHNA, CDR2 YNFKEQ. Trimming stripped 0 bases from V and 6 bases from J, with 14 bases between. There are 15 residues in the CDR3. PCR was performed using 60 Vbeta and 13 Jbeta primers. TCRdb's copy holds only in-frame clones and misses some; the assay was immunoSEQ multiplex PCR. The sample yields about 120,000 clones, around 70% seen once. This receptor was identified in a woman aged 50 to 60 in good health and CMV-seropositive. The chain has TRBV4-2 and TRBJ1-2, with a tentative D call TRBD1 (6 bases). Specimen: PBMCs. CDR3 amino acids: CASSQDGGQPDGYTF. The CDR3 nucleotides are TGTGCCAGCAGCCAAGATGGCGGACAGCCCGATGGCTACACCTTC.